This T cell receptor beta chain comes out of a study of shared clonotypes between healthy human individuals. The deep-level immunoSEQ assay was used. Generated by immunoSEQ multiplex PCR, the TCRdb table keeps only in-frame clones and is missing some. The sample records more than 2,000,000 clones, roughly nine tenths being singletons. Deletions cut 4 bases from V and 10 bases from J, with 16 bases between. Germline CDR1 reads LNHDA; CDR2 reads SQIVND (reference sequence). The CDR3 is 14 amino acids. Study results and limitations: Sample collection involved blood only; tissue repertoires are likely different.

Note on this clone: Its antigen remains unknown.

This TCR was recovered from a man aged 18 to 35 in good health. Sequenced input: naive CD4+ T cells sorted from blood. The sample's subset: CD45RA+ positively selected. This chain connects TRBV19 to TRBJ1-4, with D perhaps matching TRBD1 (5 bases). This CDR3 reads CASSTGGFAGKLFF. The CDR3 nucleotides read TGTGCCAGTAGTACCGGGGGGTTTGCGGGAAAACTGTTTTTT.